This T cell receptor beta chain was identified in a study of blood T cell repertoires in COVID-19. Those enrolled, adults aged roughly 18 to 100 years, came from about 24 US areas. Participants had their cohort set by participant-reported clinical history. Sequenced by immunoSEQ multiplex PCR; TCRdb stores in-frame clones only, minus some. The sample holds almost 400,000 clones, over 75% seen once. To note about this clone: This CDR3 is also generated by other DNA sequences in the sample.

Sequenced: PBMCs or T cells enriched from blood (not recorded which). The TCR was taken from a woman younger than 45 with acute COVID-19.

CDR3 amino acids: CASSKGQGNEKLFF. CDR3 bases: TGTGCCAGTAGTAAAGGACAGGGAAATGAAAAACTGTTTTTT. This chain links TRBV19 with TRBJ1-4; 8 bases map to TRBD1. Germline-derived CDR1 and CDR2 are LNHDA and SQIVND (reference sequence). The CDR3 totals 14 residues. J lost 5 bases, V lost 4 bases, and 3 bases had no gene match.